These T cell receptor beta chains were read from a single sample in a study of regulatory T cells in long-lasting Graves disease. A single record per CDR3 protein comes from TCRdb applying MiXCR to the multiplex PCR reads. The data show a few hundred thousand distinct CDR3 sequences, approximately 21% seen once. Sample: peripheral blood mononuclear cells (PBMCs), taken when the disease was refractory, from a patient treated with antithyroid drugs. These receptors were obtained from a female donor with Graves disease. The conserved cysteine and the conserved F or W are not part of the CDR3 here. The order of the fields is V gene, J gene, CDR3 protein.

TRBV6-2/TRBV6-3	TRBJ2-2	ASSSPRREGGELF
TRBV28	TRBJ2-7	ASVGTGGDEQY
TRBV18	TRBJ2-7	ASSREDRVYEQY
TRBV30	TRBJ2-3	AWSWGLYTDTQY
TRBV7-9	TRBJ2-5	ASSLVFRGRGETQY
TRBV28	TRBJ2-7	ASTLQGPYEQY
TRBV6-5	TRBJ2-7	ASSYFSWTGPSYEQY
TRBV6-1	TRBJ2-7	ASSRDPGGVRPYEQY
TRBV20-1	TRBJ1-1	SALWTENTEAF
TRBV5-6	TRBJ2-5	ASWTAQETQY
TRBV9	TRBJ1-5	ASSVEGDPRQPQH
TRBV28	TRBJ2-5	ASSLTVRETQY
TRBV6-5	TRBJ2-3	ASSYFPALAGEAE
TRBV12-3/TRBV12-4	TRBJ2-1	ASTFRDYNEQF
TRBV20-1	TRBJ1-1	SARGRNTEAF
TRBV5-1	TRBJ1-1	ASSDPVSMDTEAF
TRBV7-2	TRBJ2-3	ASSLGASGPTDTQY
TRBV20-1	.	SVFLAGEYNEQF
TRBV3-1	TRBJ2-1	ASSGGGNEQF
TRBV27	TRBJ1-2	ASSSWDRGYGYT
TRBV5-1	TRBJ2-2	ASSAGLAGGSGELF
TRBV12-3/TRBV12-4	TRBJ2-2	ASSRTSGGAYTGELF
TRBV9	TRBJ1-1	ASSVDQSPAF
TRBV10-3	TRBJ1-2	AISEGDRGQSNYGYT